The 3 T cell receptor beta chains in this list originate from one sample, sequenced in a study of T-cell reconstitution after alpha-beta-depleted transplantation in children. Unique molecular identifiers were incorporated during preparation of the TCRbeta library. TCRdb called the PCR reads again in MiXCR, with one record for every CDR3 protein. The sample includes 500,000 to 750,000 distinct CDR3 sequences, about a quarter of them seen just once. The material was PBMCs, obtained before TCRalphabeta/CD19-depleted stem cell transplant. The receptors here all came from a boy younger than two with Wiskott-Aldrich syndrome, due to receive a stem cell transplant.

This chain connects TRBV28 to TRBJ1-2; D is unclear. V was pared by 7 bases and J by 7 bases, with 10 bases between. This CDR3 region has 11 residues. Germline CDR1 is MDHEN and CDR2 is SYDVKM. This CDR3 reads CASNQQGGYTF. CDR3 DNA: TGTGCCAGCAACCAACAAGGTGGCTACACCTTC.

This chain connects TRBV5-1 to TRBJ1-1, with 7 bases aligning to TRBD1. Germline V gene lookup returns CDR1 SGHRS and CDR2 YFSETQ. J lost 6 bases, V lost 1 base, and 9 bases had no gene match. The CDR3 covers 15 residues. CDR3 region: CASSLMGQPNPEAFF. The CDR3 nucleotides are TGCGCCAGCAGCTTGATGGGACAGCCGAATCCTGAAGCTTTCTTT.

The chain carries TRBV20-1 and TRBJ2-3; D is uncertain. The CDR3 covers 14 residues. CDR1 is DFQATT, CDR2 SNEGSKA, per germline (reference sequence). V lost 2 bases to trimming and J lost 0 bases, with 9 bases between them. The CDR3 DNA sequence: TGCAGTGCTAGACTTCTTTATAGCACAGATACGCAGTATTTT. This codes for CSARLLYSTDTQYF.